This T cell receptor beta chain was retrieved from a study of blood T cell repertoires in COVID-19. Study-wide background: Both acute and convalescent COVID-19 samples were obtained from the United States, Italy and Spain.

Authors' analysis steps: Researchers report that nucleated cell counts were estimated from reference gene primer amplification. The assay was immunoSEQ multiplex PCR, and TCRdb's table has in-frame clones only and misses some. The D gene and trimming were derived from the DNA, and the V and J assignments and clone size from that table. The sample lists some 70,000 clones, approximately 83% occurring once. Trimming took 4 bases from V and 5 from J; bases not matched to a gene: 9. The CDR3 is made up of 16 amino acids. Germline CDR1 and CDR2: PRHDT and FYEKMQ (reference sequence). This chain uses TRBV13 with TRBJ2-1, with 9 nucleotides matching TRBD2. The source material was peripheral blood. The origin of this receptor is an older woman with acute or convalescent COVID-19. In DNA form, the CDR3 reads TGTGCCAGCAGCTCCCTAAGCGGGAGGTACAACAATGAGCAGTTCTTC. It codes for CASSSLSGRYNNEQFF.